The source of this TCR beta chain is a study of T cell responses to AZD1222 COVID-19 vaccine. Using immunoSEQ multiplex PCR, the repertoire was profiled, and TCRdb retains in-frame clones only, with some absent. This table holds 65,000 to 75,000 clones, 84% found once. This CDR3 has 14 residues. Trimming stripped 1 base from V and 4 bases from J, with 10 bases between. The germline V gene has CDR1 KGHSH and CDR2 LQKENI. The sample in question was peripheral blood, obtained on day 0 of AZD1222 vaccination. The clonotype was recovered from an adult in good health. The gene calls are TRBV18 and TRBJ1-1; D might be TRBD1 (5 bases). Here the CDR3 DNA reads TGTGCCAGCTCACCACTACAGGCGGGCACTGAAGCTTTCTTT. It specifies CASSPLQAGTEAFF.